This T cell receptor (beta chain) was sequenced for a study of blood T cell repertoires in COVID-19. Looking at the study overall: COVID-19 samples, acute and convalescent, were from the United States, Italy and Spain. PBMCs, B-cell-depleted T cells, or T cells provided the cDNA or gDNA that made up the material.

This CDR3 spans 13 amino acids. Data came from immunoSEQ multiplex PCR; TCRdb stores just in-frame clones and leaves some out. The sample gives fewer than 350,000 clones, 81% of which show up once; under 3% is in the top ten. Sequencing was performed on peripheral blood. The clonotype was recovered from a woman aged 55 to 70 with active or convalescent COVID-19. The chain carries TRBV21-1 and TRBJ1-1. TRBV21-1 is tagged as a pseudogene. The CDR3, as DNA: TGTGCCAGCAGCATCGGGAAGGTCACTGAAGCTTTCTTT. Its translation is CASSIGKVTEAFF.